The 7 T cell receptor beta chains below were found in one sample sequenced in a study of blood T cell repertoires in COVID-19. Data came from immunoSEQ multiplex PCR; TCRdb stores just in-frame clones and leaves some out. This table holds more than 40,000 clones, 88% found once. Specimen: peripheral blood. Every receptor here comes from a man aged 50 to 60 with active COVID-19.

The chain carries TRBV6-1 and TRBJ1-2; 7 nucleotides line up with TRBD1. The CDR3 is made up of 15 amino acids. The germline gives CDR1 MNHNS, CDR2 SASEGT. The junction had 6 bases not matched to a gene; V was cut back by 2 bases and J by 3 bases. CDR3 sequence (DNA): TGTGCCAGCAGTGAAAAACAGGGGTGGGACTATGGCTACACCTTC. Translated, it gives CASSEKQGWDYGYTF.

The genes are TRBV7-9 and TRBJ1-1, with TRBD1 identical over 7 bases. The CDR3 is made up of 15 amino acids. The germline gives CDR1 SEHNR, CDR2 FQNEAQ (reference sequence). J was trimmed by 0 bases and V by 5 bases; bases with no gene match: 6. CDR3 DNA: TGTGCCAGCAGCCCGGGACAGTACATGAACACTGAAGCTTTCTTT. Its protein product is CASSPGQYMNTEAFF.

J is TRBJ1-2 and V is TRBV7-9, with 7 bases aligning to TRBD1. The germline gives CDR1 SEHNR, CDR2 FQNEAQ (reference sequence). CDR3 length: 13 amino acids. V lost 5 bases and J lost 3; bases outside the gene matches: 3. The DNA of the CDR3 is TGTGCCAGCAGCCGGACAGGCTACTATGGCTACACCTTC. Translating it yields CASSRTGYYGYTF.

The chain is built from TRBV10-2 and TRBJ2-3, with TRBD2 matching 12 bases. The CDR3 has 15 residues. Germline V gives CDR1 WSHSY, CDR2 SAAADI. The V segment lost 7 bases and the J segment 3 bases; nucleotides outside the gene matches: 5. CDR3 coding DNA: TGCGCCAGCAAGTTCGGGACTAGCGGGACAGATACGCAGTATTTT. Translating it yields CASKFGTSGTDTQYF.

This chain uses TRBV6-5 with TRBJ1-5, with no clear D. V lost 9 bases and J lost 7, with 10 bases in between. The CDR3 spans 11 residues. Germline CDR1 MNHEY, CDR2 SVGAGI. The CDR3 sequence: CASSLEQPQHF. CDR3 in DNA: TGTGCCAGTTCGTTAGAGCAGCCCCAGCATTTT.

The gene calls are TRBV11-3 and TRBJ1-3, with no clear D. The CDR3 sequence is 13 residues long. Germline CDR1 is SGHNT and CDR2 is YENEEA. Trimming shortened V by 3 bases and J by 4 bases, and 7 bases separated the two germline ends. This CDR3 is CASSFTSGNTIYF. DNA of the CDR3: TGTGCCAGCAGCTTTACTTCCGGAAACACCATATATTTT.

The chain recombines TRBV27 with TRBJ1-6, with a tentative D call TRBD1 (5 bases). Deletions cut 3 bases from V and 7 bases from J, with 10 bases between. Germline lookup yields CDR1 MNHEY and CDR2 SMNVEV (reference sequence). The CDR3 contains 14 residues. CDR3 protein: CASSFRQGNSPLHF. In DNA form, the CDR3 reads TGTGCCAGCAGTTTTCGCCAGGGAAATTCACCCCTCCACTTT.